These 24 T cell receptor beta chains share one sample of origin, sequenced in a study of cytomegalovirus exposure and HLA in healthy donors. PCR used 60 Vbeta primers and 13 Jbeta primers. Produced via immunoSEQ multiplex PCR; TCRdb's table is partial and in-frame only. The table lists 160,000 or so clones, around three quarters of them singletons, with around 6% in the top ten. Sequences were obtained from PBMCs. The receptors originated from a man aged 35 to 55 in good health and CMV-seronegative.

The chain couples TRBV30 to TRBJ2-2; tentative D call: TRBD2 (7 bases). The CDR3 covers 19 residues. V was cut by 5 bases and J by 1 base, with 26 bases left in between. Germline CDR1 and CDR2: GTSNPN and SVGIG (reference sequence). The CDR3 coding sequence is TGTGCCTGGTTGACCCCTCGCGGGGGCCAAAAACTGAACACCGGGGAGCTGTTTTTT. Translated, it gives CAWLTPRGGQKLNTGELFF.

This clone has just one count. The chain recombines TRBV6-1 with TRBJ2-1; D is undetermined. The CDR3 is 13 residues long. V was shortened by 1 base and J by 5 bases, with 6 bases between the two germline ends. The germline V gene encodes CDR1 MNHNS and CDR2 SASEGT. The CDR3 loop reads CASSEGRDNEQFF. The CDR3 nucleotides read TGTGCCAGCAGTGAAGGACGGGACAATGAGCAGTTCTTC.

This clone appeared a single time. The chain carries TRBV6-5 and TRBJ2-2, with TRBD2 matching over 11 bases. Germline V gene sequence: CDR1 MNHEY, CDR2 SVGAGI. The V segment lost 6 bases and the J segment 3 bases; nucleotides outside the gene matches: 3. This CDR3 has 15 amino acids. The CDR3 here is CASSLAGGHTGELFF. CDR3 nucleotide sequence: TGTGCCAGCAGCCTAGCGGGGGGCCACACCGGGGAGCTGTTTTTT.

The V call is TRBV19, the J call TRBJ1-1; 7 bases are a match to TRBD1. Germline-derived CDR1 and CDR2 are LNHDA and SQIVND (reference sequence). J lost 5 bases, V lost 5 bases, and 11 bases had no gene match. CDR3 length equals 15 residues. The CDR3, as DNA: TGTGCCAGTAGTCAGGGTCAGGGGGTAAGGACTGAAGCTTTCTTT. Protein: CASSQGQGVRTEAFF.

The chain uses TRBV9 and TRBJ2-2; 9 nucleotides align to TRBD1. Germline loops: CDR1 SGDLS, CDR2 YYNGEE. The CDR3 contains 15 residues. Trimming removed 5 bases from V and 6 bases from J; junction bases left unmatched: 8. CDR3 region: CASRDTDRGAGELFF. CDR3 nucleotides: TGTGCCAGCAGGGACACCGACAGGGGGGCCGGGGAGCTGTTTTTT.

The V and J genes are TRBV6-7 and TRBJ2-5, with TRBD2 matching over 9 bases. TRBV6-7 carries the ORF label, with uncertain function. This CDR3 is built from 14 residues. With 11 bases clipped from V and 5 bases from J, the junction kept 12 bases outside the gene matches. In DNA form, the CDR3 reads TGTGCCGGCGACCGCGGGAGGGGAAGGGAGACCCAGTACTTC. Its translation is CAGDRGRGRETQYF.

CDR3 coding DNA: TGTGCCAGCAGCCTTTACACCGCTTCGAACACTGAAGCTTTCTTT. Encoded protein: CASSLYTASNTEAFF. The chain is built from TRBV7-2 and TRBJ1-1; D gene unclear. The CDR3 is 15 residues long. Germline assignment: CDR1 SGHTA and CDR2 FQGNSA. Trimming took 5 bases from V and 1 from J, leaving 14 bases between them.

V and J are TRBV19 and TRBJ1-5; maybe TRBD1 (6 bases). V was pared by 8 bases and J by 0 bases, with 17 bases between. The V gene's germline CDR1 is LNHDA and CDR2 SQIVND (reference sequence). The length of the CDR3 is 16 residues. Here the CDR3 reads CASSLRTVYSNQPQHF. DNA of the CDR3: TGTGCCAGTTCCCTTCGGACAGTTTATAGCAATCAGCCCCAGCATTTT.

The rearrangement links TRBV6-1 to TRBJ1-1, with a weak D call TRBD1 (5 bases). Trimming took off 2 bases at V and 5 bases at J, with 12 bases between the two ends. The CDR3 consists of 14 residues. Looked up from germline, CDR1 is MNHNS and CDR2 is SASEGT. In DNA form, the CDR3 reads TGTGCCAGCAGTGAACAGGGCCGAGGTACTGAAGCTTTCTTT. It specifies CASSEQGRGTEAFF.

This chain uses TRBV5-1 with TRBJ1-5, with TRBD1 matching 8 bases. V was clipped by 3 bases and J by 4 bases; unmatched bases: 6. The CDR3 has 15 amino acids. In germline, CDR1 is SGHRS, CDR2 YFSETQ. The CDR3 nucleotides read TGCGCCAGCAGCTCGACAGGGGAACCAAATCAGCCCCAGCATTTT. This gives the protein CASSSTGEPNQPQHF.

The chain carries TRBV7-2 and TRBJ1-2; D may be TRBD1 (5 bases). Germline V gives CDR1 SGHTA, CDR2 FQGNSA. CDR3 length: 14 amino acids. V shed 3 bases and J shed 4 bases, with 12 bases lying between them. The CDR3 sequence: CASSLPRVGYGYTF. CDR3 DNA: TGTGCCAGCAGCTTGCCCAGGGTAGGCTATGGCTACACCTTC.

This chain's CDR3 is CASSPPIEGTGGAYFFRGYTF. The CDR3 nucleotides read TGTGCCAGCTCACCACCGATTGAAGGGACAGGGGGCGCTTATTTCTTTCGGGGCTACACCTTC. The chain joins TRBV18 to TRBJ1-2; 12 nucleotides match TRBD1. This CDR3 is built from 21 residues. Germline V CDR1 and CDR2: KGHSH, LQKENI. V gave up 0 bases and J gave up 8 bases; unmatched junction bases: 22.

The chain recombines TRBV6-1 with TRBJ1-4; TRBD1 might be the D (6 bases). Trimming pared 10 bases from V and 4 bases from J, leaving 16 bases between. Germline CDR1 MNHNS, CDR2 SASEGT. This CDR3 region has 14 residues. The CDR3: CATQWTVDNEKLFF. The CDR3 DNA sequence: TGTGCCACCCAATGGACAGTCGATAATGAAAAACTGTTTTTT.

V and J are TRBV27 and TRBJ2-7; 7 positions match TRBD2. The CDR3 contains 13 residues. Germline-derived CDR1 and CDR2 are MNHEY and SMNVEV (reference sequence). The V segment lost 6 bases and the J segment 2 bases; nucleotides outside the gene matches: 4. DNA of the CDR3: TGTGCCAGCAGAACTAGCGAGACCTACGAGCAGTACTTC. This codes for CASRTSETYEQYF.

This clone occurred once. This rearrangement joins TRBV27 to TRBJ2-5; 13 positions match TRBD2. V dropped 0 bases and J dropped 2; count of bases not matched to a gene: 3. This CDR3 has 17 residues. Germline V gives CDR1 MNHEY, CDR2 SMNVEV (reference sequence). The CDR3 DNA reads TGTGCCAGCAGTTTATCGACACTAGCGGGGGGGCAAGAGACCCAGTACTTC. It specifies CASSLSTLAGGQETQYF.

The J gene is TRBJ1-5, the V gene TRBV6-6; perhaps TRBD1 as D (6 bases). V lost 6 bases and J 4 bases, leaving 19 bases between the germline ends. Germline lookup yields CDR1 MNHNY and CDR2 SVGAGI (reference sequence). The CDR3 spans 16 residues. The CDR3 DNA reads as TGTGCCAGCAGCCTAGCTCCCAGGGGTGCAAATCAGCCCCAGCATTTT. It encodes CASSLAPRGANQPQHF.

Note on this clone: Different DNA sequences within this sample yield the same CDR3. CDR3 in amino acids: CASSLGQNYGYTF. The DNA for the CDR3 is TGTGCCAGCAGCTTGGGACAGAACTATGGCTACACCTTC. This rearrangement joins TRBV13 to TRBJ1-2; 7 positions match TRBD1. Germline V CDR1 and CDR2: PRHDT, FYEKMQ (reference sequence). The CDR3 runs to 13 residues. Trimming removed 3 bases from V and 2 bases from J; junction bases left unmatched: 0.

The rearrangement joins TRBV2 to TRBJ2-1; 13 nucleotides agree with TRBD2. The CDR3 runs 15 residues. V shed 6 bases and J 8 bases; nucleotides not matched to a gene: 7. Germline V gives CDR1 SNHLY, CDR2 FYNNEI. The CDR3 DNA is TGTGCCAGCAGGGTACTAGCGGGGGGGTCGGATGAGCAGTTCTTC. The encoded protein is CASRVLAGGSDEQFF. Full variable domain (rest looked up from reference TRBV2 and TRBJ2-1): EPEVTQTPSHQVTQMGQEVILRCVPISNHLYFYWYRQILGQKVEFLVSFYNNEISEKSEIFDDQFSVERPDGSNFTLKIRSTKLEDSAMYFCASRVLAGGSDEQFFGPGTRLTVL.

This chain links TRBV4-3 with TRBJ2-2, with TRBD1 matching over 11 bases. Germline V gives CDR1 LGHNA, CDR2 YSLEER. J was trimmed by 4 bases and V by 4 bases; bases with no gene match: 2. The CDR3 covers 15 residues. CDR3 DNA sequence: TGCGCCAGCAGCCTGGGGACAGGGGGCACCGGGGAGCTGTTTTTT. Amino acids: CASSLGTGGTGELFF.

V usage is TRBV5-6 and J usage is TRBJ1-6; no reliable D call. V lost 0 bases and J 4 bases, leaving 14 bases between the germline ends. The germline CDR1 and CDR2 sequences are SGHDT and YYEEEE. The CDR3 loop spans 17 amino acids. The CDR3 DNA is TGTGCCAGCAGCTTGGCCCCTCCGACACGATATAATTCACCCCTCCACTTT. Its protein product is CASSLAPPTRYNSPLHF.

V and J are TRBV7-2 and TRBJ2-7; tentatively, D is TRBD2 (6 bases). CDR3 size: 14 residues. Germline CDR1 and CDR2: SGHTA and FQGNSA. V shed 0 bases and J shed 0 bases, with 6 bases lying between them. This CDR3 reads CASSLAGGSYEQYF. DNA for the CDR3: TGTGCCAGCAGCTTAGCGGGGGGCTCCTACGAGCAGTACTTC.

V is TRBV27 and J is TRBJ2-5; 8 nucleotides line up with TRBD1. The V gene's germline CDR1 is MNHEY and CDR2 SMNVEV (reference sequence). This CDR3 has 13 residues. The V and J ends lost 6 bases and 2 bases, in that order; junction bases with no gene match: 2. Here the CDR3 reads CASRTGAQETQYF. The CDR3 bases are TGTGCCAGCAGGACAGGGGCTCAAGAGACCCAGTACTTC.

The chain has TRBV25-1 and TRBJ2-2; 8 nucleotides agree with TRBD1. The germline V gene encodes CDR1 MGHDK and CDR2 SYGVNS. The CDR3 runs to 17 residues. Trimming at V came to 4 bases and at J to 5 bases, leaving 12 bases not matched to a gene. In DNA, the CDR3 is TGTGCCAGCAGTGCCTCTAGGACAGGGACGGCGACCGGGGAGCTGTTTTTT. Amino acid sequence: CASSASRTGTATGELFF.

The chain links TRBV10-1 to TRBJ1-5, with D maybe TRBD1 (5 bases). The CDR3 is 13 residues long. The V end lost 4 bases, the J end lost 7 bases, and 11 bases lay between the germline ends. CDR1 is WNHNN and CDR2 is SYGVQD in the germline V gene (reference sequence). CDR3: CASSAGSTQPQHF. Here the CDR3 DNA reads TGCGCCAGCAGTGCAGGGTCTACACAGCCCCAGCATTTT.